This T cell receptor (beta chain) was identified during a study of T-cell memory formation after mild COVID-19. Turning to the study itself: TCR clustering was largely donor specific.

Study-wide points: A second wave of clones peaked on day 37, and their SARS-CoV-2 specificity went unconfirmed.

Looked up from germline, CDR1 is SGHDN and CDR2 is FVKESK. The CDR3 runs to 14 residues. V lost 6 bases, J lost 4 bases, and 4 bases stayed unmatched. TCR alpha and TCR beta cDNA libraries with sample barcodes and UMIs came from 5'RACE using constant-segment primers. TCRdb redid the calling of the 5' RACE reads with MiXCR, one entry per CDR3 protein. The repertoire holds approximately 240,000 distinct CDR3 sequences, roughly 15% seen once, with 3.5% to 4% in the top ten. Concerning this clonotype: The antigen is unknown.

This TCR derives from a man aged 18 to 29 who had mild COVID-19 (a few samples of this study predate the infection). Cell type and time point are not known. The rearrangement links TRBV14 to TRBJ2-1; 9 bases are shared with TRBD1. Sequencing input: PBMCs or a T cell subset sorted from them (not recorded which). The CDR3 nucleotides are TGTGCCAGCAGATCCGGGACAGGGTACAATGAGCAGTTCTTC. It is translated as CASRSGTGYNEQFF.